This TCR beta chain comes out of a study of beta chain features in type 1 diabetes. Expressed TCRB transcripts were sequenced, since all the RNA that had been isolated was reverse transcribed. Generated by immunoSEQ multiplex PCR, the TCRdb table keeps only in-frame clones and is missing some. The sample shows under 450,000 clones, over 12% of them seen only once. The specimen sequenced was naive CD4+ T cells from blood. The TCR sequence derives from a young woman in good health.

For the CDR3, the DNA is TGTGCCAGCTGTAACCGTGGGGCAGGTCAAGAGACCCAGTACTTC. Amino acids: CASCNRGAGQETQYF. The chain couples TRBV6-5 to TRBJ2-5; maybe TRBD1 (5 bases). CDR3 size: 15 residues. CDR1 is MNHEY, CDR2 SVGAGI, per germline. The V end was cut by 8 bases, the J end by 2 bases, with 18 bases between.